These T cell receptor beta chains were read from a single sample in a study of T cell repertoires in cytomegalovirus infection. TCRdb passed the reads through MiXCR, listing each CDR3 protein once. In the table there are approximately 110,000 distinct CDR3 sequences, about 31% of which are singletons. For these receptors, no antigen is known. The material was CD8+ T cells from cultured PBMCs, obtained from culture after CMV antigen stimulation. Receptors were obtained from a human donor in good health (CMV status not recorded). Some clones in this sample may be carry-over from other donors' samples. Both conserved end residues are trimmed from each CDR3. The order of the fields is J gene, V gene, CDR3 length, CDR3 protein.

j_gene: TRBJ2-3
v_gene: TRBV12-3/TRBV12-4
len: 13
CDR3aa: ASSPRGGSTDTQY

j_gene: TRBJ2-1
v_gene: TRBV4-3
len: 14
CDR3aa: ASSQETSGGYNEQF

j_gene: TRBJ1-3
v_gene: TRBV12-3/TRBV12-4
len: 12
CDR3aa: ASSLGQFGNTIY

j_gene: TRBJ1-5
v_gene: TRBV19
len: 11
CDR3aa: ASRGREDQPQH

j_gene: TRBJ2-3
v_gene: TRBV9
len: 14
CDR3aa: ASSVATRGGADTQY

j_gene: TRBJ1-1
v_gene: TRBV7-9
len: 10
CDR3aa: ASSLPQGEAF

j_gene: TRBJ2-1
v_gene: TRBV20-1
len: 12
CDR3aa: SARAGRTDNEQF

j_gene: TRBJ1-2
v_gene: TRBV7-4
len: 12
CDR3aa: ASSPLDGGYGYT

j_gene: TRBJ2-7
v_gene: TRBV12-3/TRBV12-4
len: 12
CDR3aa: ASSLGTAFREQY

j_gene: TRBJ1-2
v_gene: TRBV29-1
len: 11
CDR3aa: SVTLSHRDGYT

j_gene: TRBJ2-7
v_gene: TRBV12-3/TRBV12-4
len: 10
CDR3aa: ASGQGRYEQY

j_gene: TRBJ1-5
v_gene: TRBV2
len: 13
CDR3aa: ASSDGTGSNQPQH

j_gene: TRBJ2-7
v_gene: TRBV7-2
len: 15
CDR3aa: ASSFLLGRTADYEQY

j_gene: TRBJ2-3
v_gene: TRBV20-1
len: 13
CDR3aa: SAHYRAPGTDTQY

j_gene: TRBJ2-2
v_gene: TRBV7-8
len: 13
CDR3aa: ASSSWGRATGELF

j_gene: TRBJ2-1
v_gene: TRBV29-1
len: 11
CDR3aa: SGGAGGWNEQF

j_gene: TRBJ1-4
v_gene: TRBV7-2
len: 14
CDR3aa: ASSLYSSLGYEKLF

j_gene: TRBJ1-4
v_gene: TRBV15
len: 13
CDR3aa: ATSRADRAHEKLF

j_gene: TRBJ2-3
v_gene: TRBV27
len: 11
CDR3aa: ASSWANADTQY

j_gene: TRBJ1-1
v_gene: TRBV27
len: 13
CDR3aa: ASSPLPELNTEAF

j_gene: TRBJ2-1
v_gene: TRBV7-8
len: 11
CDR3aa: ASSSDSYNEQF

j_gene: TRBJ2-1
v_gene: TRBV20-1
len: 13
CDR3aa: SASGLPSSYNEQF

j_gene: TRBJ2-5
v_gene: TRBV10-3
len: 16
CDR3aa: AISEGLAGADPQETQY

j_gene: TRBJ2-7
v_gene: TRBV7-6
len: 15
CDR3aa: ASSLVVGQGADYEQY

j_gene: TRBJ1-6
v_gene: TRBV2
len: 11
CDR3aa: ASRDRDNSPLH

j_gene: TRBJ1-5
v_gene: TRBV24-1
len: 12
CDR3aa: ATAGGRLNQPQH

j_gene: TRBJ2-7
v_gene: TRBV6-5
len: 13
CDR3aa: ASSYSTAGTYEQY

j_gene: TRBJ2-7
v_gene: TRBV19
len: 11
CDR3aa: ASSTTLPGEQY

j_gene: TRBJ1-2
v_gene: TRBV6-5
len: 10
CDR3aa: ASSLVGASYT

j_gene: TRBJ1-4
v_gene: TRBV6-2/TRBV6-3
len: 13
CDR3aa: ASSYGRYKDEKLF

j_gene: TRBJ2-2
v_gene: TRBV28
len: 13
CDR3aa: ASALNRGATGELF

j_gene: TRBJ2-1
v_gene: TRBV11-2
len: 12
CDR3aa: ASSRQGSYNEQF

j_gene: TRBJ1-2
v_gene: TRBV5-1
len: 12
CDR3aa: ASSRGLPSDGYT

j_gene: TRBJ1-2
v_gene: TRBV6-1
len: 12
CDR3aa: ASSGIIQGNGYT

j_gene: TRBJ1-4
v_gene: TRBV4-1
len: 12
CDR3aa: ASRPSPYEEKLF

j_gene: TRBJ1-1
v_gene: TRBV5-8
len: 13
CDR3aa: ASSSGTSVGTEAF

j_gene: TRBJ1-2
v_gene: TRBV11-3
len: 10
CDR3aa: ASSLTSNGYT

j_gene: TRBJ1-5
v_gene: TRBV4-1
len: 12
CDR3aa: ASSQQVSNQPQH

j_gene: TRBJ2-3
v_gene: TRBV7-2
len: 15
CDR3aa: ASSLAGGGARTDTQY

j_gene: TRBJ1-3
v_gene: TRBV11-2
len: 13
CDR3aa: ASSLIGRAGNTIY

j_gene: TRBJ2-1
v_gene: TRBV4-1
len: 10
CDR3aa: ASSQALNEQF

j_gene: TRBJ2-2
v_gene: TRBV20-1
len: 13
CDR3aa: SARALAEGTGELF

j_gene: TRBJ1-1
v_gene: TRBV5-6
len: 11
CDR3aa: ASSLGGRAEAF

j_gene: TRBJ1-2
v_gene: TRBV13
len: 13
CDR3aa: ASSYGFGQNYGYT

j_gene: TRBJ1-1
v_gene: TRBV6-1
len: 12
CDR3aa: ASSEATVNTEAF

j_gene: TRBJ1-1
v_gene: TRBV6-5
len: 12
CDR3aa: ASSYSARGTEAF

j_gene: TRBJ2-1
v_gene: TRBV4-1
len: 15
CDR3aa: ASSQTQGLAPYNEQF

j_gene: TRBJ1-5
v_gene: TRBV28
len: 11
CDR3aa: ASSSTEGLPQH

j_gene: TRBJ2-2
v_gene: TRBV5-6
len: 14
CDR3aa: ASSSSRRLYTGELF

j_gene: TRBJ1-5
v_gene: TRBV7-2
len: 13
CDR3aa: ASSLRDLGDQPQH

j_gene: TRBJ1-2
v_gene: TRBV6-2/TRBV6-3
len: 12
CDR3aa: ASSYPGTDYGYT

j_gene: TRBJ2-5
v_gene: TRBV7-9
len: 12
CDR3aa: SSSLRQGGETQY

j_gene: TRBJ2-2
v_gene: TRBV9
len: 14
CDR3aa: ASSASGGTATGELF

j_gene: TRBJ1-1
v_gene: TRBV7-6
len: 15
CDR3aa: ASSPPGGFNVNTEAF

j_gene: TRBJ2-5
v_gene: TRBV7-6
len: 11
CDR3aa: ASSREGEETQY

j_gene: TRBJ1-1
v_gene: TRBV4-3
len: 14
CDR3aa: ASSQGLSLMNTEAF

j_gene: TRBJ2-1
v_gene: TRBV5-4
len: 13
CDR3aa: ASSPDRDSYNEQF